This T cell receptor (beta chain) is drawn from a study of shared clonotypes between healthy human individuals. Deep was the level used in running the assay. The quantity of DNA used in unsorted PBMC replicate PCRs was 300 ng, corresponding to 30,000 to 35,000 T cell genomes. Measured with immunoSEQ multiplex PCR; TCRdb has only the in-frame clones, and not every one. The table has about 520,000 clones, roughly 80% seen once. This clone has a handful of counts. What it binds is not known. Overall study results and limits: Sampling included only blood; tissue repertoires likely differ.

Germline-derived CDR1 and CDR2 are MGHDK and SYGVNS. Between the trimmed V and J ends, which lost 3 bases and 8 bases, there was a span of 16 bases. The CDR3 runs 15 residues. The sequenced material came from PBMCs. This chain connects TRBV25-1 to TRBJ1-4; D unclear. This sequence originates from a woman aged 40 to 49 in good health. Some clones in this sample may be carry-over from other donors' samples. The CDR3 coding sequence is TGTGCCAGCAGTGATTCGGGGTTAGCGGAGGAAAAACTGTTTTTT. Residues: CASSDSGLAEEKLFF.